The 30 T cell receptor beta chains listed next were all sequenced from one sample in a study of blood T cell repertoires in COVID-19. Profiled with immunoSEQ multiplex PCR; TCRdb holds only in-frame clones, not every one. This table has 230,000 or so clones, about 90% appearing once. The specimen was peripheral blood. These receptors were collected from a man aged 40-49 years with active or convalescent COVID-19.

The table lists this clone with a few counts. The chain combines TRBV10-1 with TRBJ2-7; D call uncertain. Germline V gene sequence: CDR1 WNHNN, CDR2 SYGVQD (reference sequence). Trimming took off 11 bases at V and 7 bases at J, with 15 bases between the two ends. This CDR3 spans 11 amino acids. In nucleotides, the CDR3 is TGCGCCCCCGGCCCTAGAGAGGAGCAGTACTTC. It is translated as CAPGPREEQYF.

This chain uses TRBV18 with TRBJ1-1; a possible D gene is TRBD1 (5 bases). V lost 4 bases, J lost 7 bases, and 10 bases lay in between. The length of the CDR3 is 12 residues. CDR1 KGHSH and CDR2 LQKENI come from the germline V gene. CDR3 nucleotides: TGTGCCAGCTCACTTGGGGCCCTTGAAGCTTTCTTT. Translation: CASSLGALEAFF.

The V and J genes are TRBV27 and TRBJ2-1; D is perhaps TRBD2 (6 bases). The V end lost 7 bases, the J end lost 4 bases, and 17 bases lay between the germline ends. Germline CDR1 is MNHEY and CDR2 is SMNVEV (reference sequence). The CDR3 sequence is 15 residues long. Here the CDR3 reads CASTGAGRIYNEQFF. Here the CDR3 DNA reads TGTGCCAGCACCGGGGCGGGACGGATATACAATGAGCAGTTCTTC.

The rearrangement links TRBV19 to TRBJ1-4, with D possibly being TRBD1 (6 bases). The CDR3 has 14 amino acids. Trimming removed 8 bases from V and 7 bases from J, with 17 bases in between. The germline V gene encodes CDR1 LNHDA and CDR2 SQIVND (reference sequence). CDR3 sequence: CASGGWQGGEKLFF. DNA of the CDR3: TGTGCCAGTGGGGGCTGGCAGGGTGGTGAAAAACTGTTTTTT.

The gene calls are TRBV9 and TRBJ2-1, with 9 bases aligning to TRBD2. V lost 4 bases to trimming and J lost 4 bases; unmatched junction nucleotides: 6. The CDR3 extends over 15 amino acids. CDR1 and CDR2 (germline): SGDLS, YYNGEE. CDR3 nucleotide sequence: TGTGCCAGCAGCTCCGGGACTAGCAGTTACAATGAGCAGTTCTTC. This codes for CASSSGTSSYNEQFF.

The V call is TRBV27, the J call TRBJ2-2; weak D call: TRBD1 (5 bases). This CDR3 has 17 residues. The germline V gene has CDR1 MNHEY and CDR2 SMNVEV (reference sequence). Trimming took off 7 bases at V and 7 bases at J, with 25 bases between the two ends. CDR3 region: CASTPPQGAPESGELFF. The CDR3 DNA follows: TGTGCCAGCACCCCCCCCCAGGGCGCACCGGAGAGCGGGGAGCTGTTTTTT.

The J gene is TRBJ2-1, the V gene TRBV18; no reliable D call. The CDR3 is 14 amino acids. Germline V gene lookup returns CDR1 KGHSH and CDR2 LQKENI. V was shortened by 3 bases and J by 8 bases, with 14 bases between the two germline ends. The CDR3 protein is CASSPQTGVDEQFF. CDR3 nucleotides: TGTGCCAGCTCACCGCAAACGGGTGTGGATGAGCAGTTCTTC.

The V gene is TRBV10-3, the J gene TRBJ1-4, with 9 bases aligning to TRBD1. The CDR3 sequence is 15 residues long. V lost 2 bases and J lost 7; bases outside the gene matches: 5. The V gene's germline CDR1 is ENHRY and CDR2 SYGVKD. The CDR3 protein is CAISEEGQGSEKLFF. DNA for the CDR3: TGTGCCATCAGTGAGGAGGGACAGGGAAGTGAAAAACTGTTTTTT.

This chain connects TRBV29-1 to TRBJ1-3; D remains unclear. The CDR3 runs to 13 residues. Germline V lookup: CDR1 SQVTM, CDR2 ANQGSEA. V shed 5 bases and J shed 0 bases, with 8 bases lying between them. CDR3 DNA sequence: TGCAGCGTTTTGCCGAGCTCTGGAAACACCATATATTTT. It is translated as CSVLPSSGNTIYF.

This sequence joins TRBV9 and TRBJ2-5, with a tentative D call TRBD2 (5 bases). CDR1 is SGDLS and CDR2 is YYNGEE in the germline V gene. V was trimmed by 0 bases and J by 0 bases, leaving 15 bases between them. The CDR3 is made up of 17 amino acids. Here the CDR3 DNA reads TGTGCCAGCAGCGTAGTCCCGGGAATCGAGAACCAAGAGACCCAGTACTTC. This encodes CASSVVPGIENQETQYF. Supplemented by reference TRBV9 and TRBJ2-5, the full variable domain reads DSGVTQTPKHLITATGQRVTLRCSPRSGDLSVYWYQQSLDQGLQFLIQYYNGEERAKGNILERFSAQQFPDLHSELNLSSLELGDSALYFCASSVVPGIENQETQYFGPGTRLLVL.

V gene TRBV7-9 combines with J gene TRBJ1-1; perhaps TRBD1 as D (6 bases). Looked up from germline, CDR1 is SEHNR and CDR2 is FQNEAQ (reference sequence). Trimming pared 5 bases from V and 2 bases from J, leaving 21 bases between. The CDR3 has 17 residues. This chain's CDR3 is CASSRITGTQVNTEAFF. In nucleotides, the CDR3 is TGTGCCAGCAGCAGAATAACCGGGACACAAGTCAACACTGAAGCTTTCTTT.

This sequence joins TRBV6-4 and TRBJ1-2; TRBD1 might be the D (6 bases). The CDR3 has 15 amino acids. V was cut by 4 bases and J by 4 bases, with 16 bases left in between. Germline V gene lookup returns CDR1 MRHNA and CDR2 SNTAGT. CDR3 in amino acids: CASSASTDSFYGYTF. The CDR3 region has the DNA TGTGCCAGCAGTGCCTCGACGGACAGCTTCTATGGCTACACCTTC.

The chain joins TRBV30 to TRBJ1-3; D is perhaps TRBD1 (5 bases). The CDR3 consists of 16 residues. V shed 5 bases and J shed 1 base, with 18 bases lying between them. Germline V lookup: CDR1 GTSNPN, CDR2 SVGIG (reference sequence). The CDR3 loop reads CAWGEGTIISGNTIYF. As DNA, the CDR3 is TGTGCCTGGGGCGAGGGGACTATCATATCTGGAAACACCATATATTTT.

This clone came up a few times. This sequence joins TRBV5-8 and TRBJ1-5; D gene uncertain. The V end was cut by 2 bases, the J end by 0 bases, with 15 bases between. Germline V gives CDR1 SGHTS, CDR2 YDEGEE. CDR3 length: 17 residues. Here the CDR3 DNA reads TGTGCCAGCAGCTTCGCTGCAGTCCTTCATAGCAATCAGCCCCAGCATTTT. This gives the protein CASSFAAVLHSNQPQHF.

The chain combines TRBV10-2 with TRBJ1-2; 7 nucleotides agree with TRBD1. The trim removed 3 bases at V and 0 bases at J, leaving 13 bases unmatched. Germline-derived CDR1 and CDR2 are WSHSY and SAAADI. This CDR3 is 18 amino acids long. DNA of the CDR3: TGCGCCAGCAGTGACCTTTCTCCGGGACAGAGGTCTAACTATGGCTACACCTTC. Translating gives CASSDLSPGQRSNYGYTF.

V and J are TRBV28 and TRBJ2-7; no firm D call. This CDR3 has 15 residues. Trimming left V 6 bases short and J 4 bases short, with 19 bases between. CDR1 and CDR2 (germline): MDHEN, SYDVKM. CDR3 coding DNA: TGTGCCAGCAGCTCGTCCCAGCTGGTGAGGTACGAGCAGTACTTC. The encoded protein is CASSSSQLVRYEQYF. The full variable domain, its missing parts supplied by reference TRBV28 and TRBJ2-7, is DVKVTQSSRYLVKRTGEKVFLECVQDMDHENMFWYRQDPGLGLRLIYFSYDVKMKEKGDIPEGYSVSREKKERFSLILESASTNQTSMYLCASSSSQLVRYEQYFGPGTRLTVT.

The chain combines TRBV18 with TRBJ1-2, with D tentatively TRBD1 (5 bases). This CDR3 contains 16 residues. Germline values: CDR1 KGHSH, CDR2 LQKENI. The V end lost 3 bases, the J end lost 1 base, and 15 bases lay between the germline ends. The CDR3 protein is CASSPYGGFGNYGYTF. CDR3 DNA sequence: TGTGCCAGCTCACCTTACGGGGGGTTCGGTAACTATGGCTACACCTTC.

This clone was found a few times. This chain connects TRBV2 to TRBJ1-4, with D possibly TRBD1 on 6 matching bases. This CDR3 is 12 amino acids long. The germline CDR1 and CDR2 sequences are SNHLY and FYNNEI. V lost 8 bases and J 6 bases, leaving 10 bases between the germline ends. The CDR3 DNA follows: TGTGCCAGCGAAACAGGGTATGAAAAACTGTTTTTT. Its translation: CASETGYEKLFF.

CDR3 DNA sequence: TGTGCCAGCAGTTTAACAGGGGGCGATTTCGGGGAGCTGTTTTTT. It codes for CASSLTGGDFGELFF. The chain is built from TRBV6-5 and TRBJ2-2; TRBD1 matches 9 bases. The CDR3 is 15 residues long. CDR1 is MNHEY, CDR2 SVGAGI, per germline. Trimming at V came to 4 bases and at J to 7 bases, leaving 7 bases not matched to a gene.

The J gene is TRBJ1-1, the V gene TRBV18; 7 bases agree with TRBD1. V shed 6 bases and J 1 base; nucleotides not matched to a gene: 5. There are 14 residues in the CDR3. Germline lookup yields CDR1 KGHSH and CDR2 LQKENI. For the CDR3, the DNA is TGTGCCAGCTCGGGGGGACAGACGAACACTGAAGCTTTCTTT. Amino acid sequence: CASSGGQTNTEAFF.

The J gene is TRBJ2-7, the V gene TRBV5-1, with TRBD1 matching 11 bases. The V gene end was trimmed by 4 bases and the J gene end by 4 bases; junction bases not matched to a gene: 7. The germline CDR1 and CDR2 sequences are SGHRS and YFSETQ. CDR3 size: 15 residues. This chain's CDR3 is CASSLGTGGFYEQYF. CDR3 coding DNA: TGCGCCAGCAGCCTCGGGACAGGGGGTTTTTACGAGCAGTACTTC.

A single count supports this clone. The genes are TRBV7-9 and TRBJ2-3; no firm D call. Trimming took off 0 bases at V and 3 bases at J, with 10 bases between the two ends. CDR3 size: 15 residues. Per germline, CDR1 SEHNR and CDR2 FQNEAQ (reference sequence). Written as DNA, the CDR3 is TGTGCCAGCAGCTTAGCGTTCGCCAGGACAGATACGCAGTATTTT. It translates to CASSLAFARTDTQYF.

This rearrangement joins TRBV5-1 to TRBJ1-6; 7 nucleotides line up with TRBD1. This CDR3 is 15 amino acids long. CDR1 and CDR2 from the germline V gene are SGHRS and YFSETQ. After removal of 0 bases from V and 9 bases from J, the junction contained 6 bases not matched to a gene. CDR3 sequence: CASSLEGTVPSPLHF. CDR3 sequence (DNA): TGCGCCAGCAGCTTGGAAGGGACAGTCCCTTCACCCCTCCACTTT.

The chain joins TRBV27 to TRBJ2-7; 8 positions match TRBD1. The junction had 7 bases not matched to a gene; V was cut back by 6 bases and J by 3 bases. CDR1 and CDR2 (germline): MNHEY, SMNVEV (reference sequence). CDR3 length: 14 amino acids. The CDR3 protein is CASRTRQGIYEQYF. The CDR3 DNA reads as TGTGCCAGCAGGACTAGACAGGGGATCTACGAGCAGTACTTC.

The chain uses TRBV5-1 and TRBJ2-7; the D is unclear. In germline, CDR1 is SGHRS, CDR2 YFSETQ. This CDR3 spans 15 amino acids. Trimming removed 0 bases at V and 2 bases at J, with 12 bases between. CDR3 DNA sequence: TGCGCCAGCAGCTTGGGACCAGGTGATACCTACGAGCAGTACTTC. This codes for CASSLGPGDTYEQYF.

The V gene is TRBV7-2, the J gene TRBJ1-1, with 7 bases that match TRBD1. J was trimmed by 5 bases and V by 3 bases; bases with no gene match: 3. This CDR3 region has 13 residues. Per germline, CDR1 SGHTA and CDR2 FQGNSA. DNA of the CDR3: TGTGCCAGCAGCTTGCAGACAGGGACTGAAGCTTTCTTT. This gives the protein CASSLQTGTEAFF. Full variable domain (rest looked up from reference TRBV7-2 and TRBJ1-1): GAGVSQSPSNKVTEKGKDVELRCDPISGHTALYWYRQSLGQGLEFLIYFQGNSAPDKSGLPSDRFSAERTGGSVSTLTIQRTQQEDSAVYLCASSLQTGTEAFFGQGTRLTVV.

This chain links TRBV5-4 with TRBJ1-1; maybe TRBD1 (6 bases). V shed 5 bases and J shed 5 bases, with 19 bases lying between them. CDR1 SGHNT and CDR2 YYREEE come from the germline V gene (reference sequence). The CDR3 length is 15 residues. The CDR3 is CASSHEGGMRTEAFF. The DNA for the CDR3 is TGTGCCAGCAGTCACGAGGGGGGGATGAGAACTGAAGCTTTCTTT.

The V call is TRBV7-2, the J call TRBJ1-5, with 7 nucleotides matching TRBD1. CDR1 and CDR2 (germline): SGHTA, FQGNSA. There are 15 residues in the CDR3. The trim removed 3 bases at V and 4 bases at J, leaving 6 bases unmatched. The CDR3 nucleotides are TGTGCCAGCAGCTTGACAGGGAATAGAAATCAGCCCCAGCATTTT. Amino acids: CASSLTGNRNQPQHF. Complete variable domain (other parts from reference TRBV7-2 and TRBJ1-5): GAGVSQSPSNKVTEKGKDVELRCDPISGHTALYWYRQSLGQGLEFLIYFQGNSAPDKSGLPSDRFSAERTGGSVSTLTIQRTQQEDSAVYLCASSLTGNRNQPQHFGDGTRLSIL.

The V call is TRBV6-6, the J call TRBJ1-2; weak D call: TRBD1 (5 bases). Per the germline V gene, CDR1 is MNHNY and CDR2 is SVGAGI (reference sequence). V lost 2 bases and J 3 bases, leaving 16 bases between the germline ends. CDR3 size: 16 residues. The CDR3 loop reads CASSYPPDGGDYGYTF. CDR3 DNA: TGTGCCAGCAGTTACCCCCCCGACGGGGGTGACTATGGCTACACCTTC.

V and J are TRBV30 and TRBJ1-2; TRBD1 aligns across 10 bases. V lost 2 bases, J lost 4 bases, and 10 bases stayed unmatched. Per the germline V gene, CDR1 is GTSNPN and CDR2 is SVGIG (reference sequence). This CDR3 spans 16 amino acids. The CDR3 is CAWSNIPRDRGYGYTF. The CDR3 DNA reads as TGTGCCTGGAGTAACATTCCCCGGGACAGGGGCTATGGCTACACCTTC.